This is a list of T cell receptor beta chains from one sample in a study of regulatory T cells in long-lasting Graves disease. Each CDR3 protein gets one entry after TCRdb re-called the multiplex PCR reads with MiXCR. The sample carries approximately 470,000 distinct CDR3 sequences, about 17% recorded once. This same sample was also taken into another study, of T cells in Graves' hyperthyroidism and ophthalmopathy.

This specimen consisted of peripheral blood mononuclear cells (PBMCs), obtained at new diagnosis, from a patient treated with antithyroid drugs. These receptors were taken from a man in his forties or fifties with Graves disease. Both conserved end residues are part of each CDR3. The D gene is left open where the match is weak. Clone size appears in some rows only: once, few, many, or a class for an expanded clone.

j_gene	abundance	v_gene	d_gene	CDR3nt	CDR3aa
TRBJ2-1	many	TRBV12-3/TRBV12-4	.	TGTGCCAGCACCCTCATGGCAGCCTACAATGAGCAGTTCTTC	CASTLMAAYNEQFF
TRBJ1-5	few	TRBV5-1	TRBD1	TGCGCCACCAGGACAGGGCATCAGCCCCAGCATTTT	CATRTGHQPQHF
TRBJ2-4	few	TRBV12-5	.	TGTGCTAGTGGTTTGGTAGCGATTAGGGCCAACATTCAGTACTTC	CASGLVAIRANIQYF
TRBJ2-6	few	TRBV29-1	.	TGCAGCGTGAGCTCTGGGGCCAACGTCCTGACTTTC	CSVSSGANVLTF
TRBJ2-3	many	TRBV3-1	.	TGTGCCAGCAGCCAAGATCTACTAGGCTCCGATACGCAGTATTTT	CASSQDLLGSDTQYF
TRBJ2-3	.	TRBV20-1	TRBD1	TGCAGTGCAATATCCCCCGGACAGGGGGCCGCAGATACGCAGTATTTT	CSAISPGQGAADTQYF
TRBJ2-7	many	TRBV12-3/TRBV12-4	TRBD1	TGTGCCAGCAGTCTGGGACAGGGGCCCCCCTACGAGCAGTACTTC	CASSLGQGPPYEQYF
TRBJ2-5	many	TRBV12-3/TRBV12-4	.	TGTGCCAGCAGCCGCCGGCAGGGCATGGAGACCCAGTACTTC	CASSRRQGMETQYF
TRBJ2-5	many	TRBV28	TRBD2	TGTGCCAGCGGGAGCGGGATGGTAGAGACCCAGTACTTC	CASGSGMVETQYF
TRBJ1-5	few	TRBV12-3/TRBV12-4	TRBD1	TGTGCCAGCAGTTTGACAGGGAGGGGACTTATCCCCCAGCATTTT	CASSLTGRGLIPQHF
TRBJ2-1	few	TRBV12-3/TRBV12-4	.	TGTGCCAGCAACCCACAAGCGAGGGACGGGCAGTTCTTC	CASNPQARDGQFF